Shown below are 23 T cell receptor beta chains from a single sample sequenced in a study of cytomegalovirus exposure and HLA in healthy donors. Sequencing used immunoSEQ multiplex PCR; TCRdb keeps in-frame clones, though not all of them. The sample has 66,000 or so clones, around 97% seen once. The sequenced material came from PBMCs. Every receptor here comes from a woman aged 18-29 years in good health and CMV-seropositive.

The chain employs TRBV29-1 and TRBJ1-1; D gene uncertain. Germline V gene lookup returns CDR1 SQVTM and CDR2 ANQGSEA. Trimming pared 5 bases from V and 1 base from J, leaving 8 bases between. CDR3 length: 12 amino acids. As DNA, the CDR3 is TGCAGCGTTCAGGAGGGGAACACTGAAGCTTTCTTT. Its translation is CSVQEGNTEAFF.

Here the CDR3 reads CASRAWTGEDRQPQHF. DNA for the CDR3: TGTGCCAGTAGGGCTTGGACAGGGGAGGATAGACAGCCCCAGCATTTT. V is TRBV19 and J is TRBJ1-5; the match to TRBD1 covers 9 bases. The CDR3 totals 16 residues. The germline V gene has CDR1 LNHDA and CDR2 SQIVND (reference sequence). The V segment lost 6 bases and the J segment 7 bases; nucleotides outside the gene matches: 13. The full variable domain, in which reference TRBV19 and TRBJ1-5 provide the parts outside the CDR3, is DGGITQSPKYLFRKEGQNVTLSCEQNLNHDAMYWYRQDPGQGLRLIYYSQIVNDFQKGDIAEGYSVSREKKESFPLTVTSAQKNPTAFYLCASRAWTGEDRQPQHFGDGTRLSIL.

As regards this clone: The junction shows a germline mismatch at one end, possibly a read error. The chain links TRBV7-7 to TRBJ2-5; tentatively, D is TRBD1 (6 bases). The CDR3 sequence is 16 residues long. CDR1 and CDR2 (germline): SSHAT, FNYEAQ (reference sequence). CDR3: CASSSTADRAGETQYF. CDR3 DNA sequence: TGTGCTAGCAGCTCCACCGCGGACAGAGCCGGAGAGACCCAGTACTTC.

V is TRBV19 and J is TRBJ2-2, with D perhaps TRBD1 (6 bases). This CDR3 has 15 residues. In germline, CDR1 is LNHDA, CDR2 SQIVND (reference sequence). Trimming shortened V by 3 bases and J by 4 bases, and 12 bases separated the two germline ends. The CDR3 sequence is CASSITVGGTGELFF. As DNA, the CDR3 is TGTGCCAGTAGTATCACGGTAGGGGGCACCGGGGAGCTGTTTTTT.

J is TRBJ2-5 and V is TRBV6-5; possible D gene TRBD1, 6 bases. The germline V and J ends were trimmed by 2 bases and 5 bases, with 18 bases remaining between them. Germline CDR1 is MNHEY and CDR2 is SVGAGI. This CDR3 is built from 16 residues. The CDR3 sequence is CASSYRAGAVAETQYF. The CDR3 bases are TGTGCCAGCAGTTACCGGGCAGGGGCAGTGGCGGAGACCCAGTACTTC.

The chain joins TRBV27 to TRBJ2-1; 9 positions match TRBD1. Per germline, CDR1 MNHEY and CDR2 SMNVEV (reference sequence). The CDR3 length is 16 residues. The ends lost 5 bases at V and 6 bases at J; junction bases unmatched: 11. CDR3 bases: TGTGCCAGCAGTCAGTTTTGGGGACAGGGAGGCAATGAGCAGTTCTTC. It is translated as CASSQFWGQGGNEQFF.

The J gene is TRBJ2-7, the V gene TRBV25-1; D remains ambiguous. The CDR3 extends over 11 amino acids. The germline V gene has CDR1 MGHDK and CDR2 SYGVNS. V lost 6 bases and J lost 3, with 6 bases in between. The CDR3 sequence: CASSNFYEQYF. CDR3 nucleotides: TGTGCCAGCAGCAACTTCTACGAGCAGTACTTC.

The chain uses TRBV5-4 and TRBJ2-1; 12 bases map to TRBD1. CDR3 length equals 19 residues. V shed 0 bases and J 0 bases; nucleotides not matched to a gene: 7. CDR1 and CDR2 (germline): SGHNT, YYREEE (reference sequence). DNA for the CDR3: TGTGCCAGCAGCTTGGGGGGGACAGGGGGCCTAGGCTCCTACAATGAGCAGTTCTTC. Translation gives CASSLGGTGGLGSYNEQFF.

The CDR3 here is CASSPGLASYNEQFF. In DNA, the CDR3 is TGTGCCAGCAGTCCCGGACTAGCCTCCTACAATGAGCAGTTCTTC. The rearrangement links TRBV28 to TRBJ2-1; TRBD2 matches at 8 bases. Germline V gene lookup returns CDR1 MDHEN and CDR2 SYDVKM. V shed 5 bases, J shed 0 bases, and the junction held 3 bases outside the gene matches. This CDR3 contains 15 residues.

The genes are TRBV29-1 and TRBJ2-7; D may be TRBD2 (5 bases). The V end was cut by 0 bases, the J end by 2 bases, with 11 bases between. The germline V gene encodes CDR1 SQVTM and CDR2 ANQGSEA. The CDR3 is 14 amino acids. CDR3 nucleotides: TGCAGCGTTGAAGAGTTTAAGCGGCCCTACGAGCAGTACTTC. Protein product: CSVEEFKRPYEQYF.

The chain couples TRBV28 to TRBJ2-1; 12 bases are shared with TRBD2. Germline lookup yields CDR1 MDHEN and CDR2 SYDVKM. J lost 4 bases, V lost 4 bases, and 5 bases had no gene match. The CDR3 runs to 16 residues. The CDR3 loop reads CASSSRTSGKYNEQFF. CDR3 sequence (DNA): TGTGCCAGCAGTTCGAGGACTAGCGGGAAATACAATGAGCAGTTCTTC.

V is TRBV2 and J is TRBJ1-2; D uncertain. V lost 6 bases and J lost 4, with 6 bases in between. The CDR3 contains 11 residues. Germline lookup yields CDR1 SNHLY and CDR2 FYNNEI. DNA of the CDR3: TGTGCCAGCAGACTGAGCTATGGCTACACCTTC. Its translation: CASRLSYGYTF.

The CDR3 loop is CASSWGQDNEQFF. CDR3 in DNA: TGTGCCAGCAGTTGGGGACAGGACAATGAGCAGTTCTTC. The chain uses TRBV6-5 and TRBJ2-1; TRBD1 aligns across 8 bases. The CDR3 has 13 amino acids. J gave up 5 bases and V 4 bases, and 1 base lay outside the gene matches. Per the germline V gene, CDR1 is MNHEY and CDR2 is SVGAGI.

This clone was detected only a few times. This chain joins TRBV6-1 and TRBJ2-7; 10 nucleotides align to TRBD1. The CDR3 has 12 amino acids. CDR1 is MNHNS, CDR2 SASEGT, per germline. V dropped 8 bases and J dropped 3; count of bases not matched to a gene: 1. The CDR3 nucleotides read TGTGCCAGCCGGGACAGGGGCTACGAGCAGTACTTC. Amino acid sequence: CASRDRGYEQYF.

The rearrangement uses TRBV28 and TRBJ1-4, with a tentative D call TRBD1 (5 bases). The length of the CDR3 is 15 residues. CDR1 and CDR2 from the germline V gene are MDHEN and SYDVKM. The V end lost 5 bases, the J end lost 4 bases, and 14 bases lay between the germline ends. CDR3 residues: CASSTMGGINEKLFF. CDR3 in DNA: TGTGCCAGCAGTACTATGGGGGGGATTAATGAAAAACTGTTTTTT.

The chain's CDR3 is CASSSTRDEQYF. As DNA, the CDR3 is TGTGCCAGCAGTTCGACGAGGGACGAGCAGTACTTC. The rearrangement links TRBV6-6 to TRBJ2-7; maybe TRBD2 (5 bases). V lost 4 bases to trimming and J lost 5 bases, with 9 bases between them. The CDR3 has 12 amino acids. Germline CDR1 MNHNY, CDR2 SVGAGI (reference sequence).

This sequence joins TRBV6-6 and TRBJ2-4, with a tentative D call TRBD1 (7 bases). The CDR3 extends over 14 amino acids. V was clipped by 5 bases and J by 3 bases, with 11 bases between them. Germline loops: CDR1 MNHNY, CDR2 SVGAGI (reference sequence). The CDR3 DNA follows: TGTGCCAGCAGTAGACAGGGACTCAAAAACATTCAGTACTTC. It yields the protein CASSRQGLKNIQYF.

This chain links TRBV5-1 with TRBJ2-7; D might be TRBD1 (6 bases). V gave up 2 bases and J gave up 2 bases, with 8 bases separating them. This CDR3 has 13 amino acids. Germline V lookup: CDR1 SGHRS, CDR2 YFSETQ. The CDR3 spells CASSLQGPYEQYF. The CDR3 DNA sequence: TGCGCCAGCAGCTTACAGGGACCCTACGAGCAGTACTTC.

The CDR3 here is CASDVVRGTGAAPEAFF. The CDR3, as DNA: TGTGCCAGCGATGTTGTCAGGGGAACAGGGGCGGCTCCCGAAGCTTTCTTT. The chain combines TRBV28 with TRBJ1-1; 7 positions match TRBD1. Germline V gives CDR1 MDHEN, CDR2 SYDVKM. With V trimmed by 8 bases and J by 8 bases, 23 bases remained unmatched. This CDR3 is 17 amino acids long.

The rearrangement uses TRBV4-1 and TRBJ2-7, with TRBD2 matching over 8 bases. With V trimmed by 2 bases and J by 5 bases, 5 bases remained unmatched. This CDR3 has 14 amino acids. Germline loops: CDR1 MGHRA, CDR2 YSYEKL. This CDR3 is CASSQLSTSDEQYF. DNA of the CDR3: TGCGCCAGCAGCCAACTCTCGACTAGCGACGAGCAGTACTTC.

CDR3 sequence: CASSLYGQAEITGELFF. CDR3 sequence (DNA): TGTGCCAGCAGCTTATATGGACAGGCGGAGATCACCGGGGAGCTGTTTTTT. The chain carries TRBV7-9 and TRBJ2-2; the match to TRBD1 covers 7 bases. Germline CDR1 is SEHNR and CDR2 is FQNEAQ (reference sequence). The CDR3 runs 17 residues. V lost 2 bases to trimming and J lost 4 bases; unmatched junction nucleotides: 10.

This clone was seen just once. The V gene is TRBV10-2, the J gene TRBJ2-5; no reliable D call. The V gene's germline CDR1 is WSHSY and CDR2 SAAADI. The CDR3 consists of 11 residues. Trimming stripped 2 bases from V and 10 bases from J, with 8 bases between. Here the CDR3 DNA reads TGCGCCAGCAGTGAGGGCGCGGACCAGTACTTC. It encodes CASSEGADQYF.

CDR3 in DNA: TGTGCCAGCAGTTTCGTCGCGGGAGGGCCGGATGAGCAGTTCTTC. It codes for CASSFVAGGPDEQFF. V gene TRBV28 combines with J gene TRBJ2-1, with 9 bases identical to TRBD2. The CDR3 is 15 amino acids. Germline CDR1 and CDR2: MDHEN and SYDVKM. Germline trimming cut 3 bases from V and 8 bases from J; bases unmatched to any gene: 8.